These 22 T cell receptor beta chains came from one sample sequenced in a study of T cells expressing NK-cell markers. TCRdb reprocessed the 5' RACE reads and keeps a single row for each CDR3 protein, giving no DNA. The sample yields some 460,000 distinct CDR3 sequences, of which the top ten take up around 1.4%. Sequences were obtained from blood T cells: a sorted CD56 or NKG2C T cell subset, CD4+ or CD8+ T cells, or bulk PBMC T cells (not recorded which). These TCRs come from a woman between 50 and 59 years old in good health.

The CDR3 protein is CASSHTHSSPLHF. The chain combines TRBV12-3 or TRBV12-4 with TRBJ1-6. The CDR3 is 13 residues long.

The CDR3 here is CASSLGPQSTDTQYF. The genes are TRBV5-4 and TRBJ2-3. The CDR3 extends over 15 amino acids. Germline V gives CDR1 SGHNT, CDR2 YYREEE (reference sequence).

V and J are TRBV24-1 and TRBJ2-5; TCRdb calls TRBD2, which cannot be checked without DNA. The length of the CDR3 is 15 residues. From germline, CDR1 is KGHDR and CDR2 SFDVKD. The CDR3 reads CATSDRESGKETQYF.

V usage is TRBV9 and J usage is TRBJ2-1; TCRdb's D call, TRBD2, is unchecked because there is no DNA. This CDR3 region has 15 residues. Germline V CDR1 and CDR2: SGDLS, YYNGEE. This CDR3 reads CASSAPRGLVNEQFF.

The chain employs TRBV11-3 and TRBJ2-3; TCRdb's assignment of TRBD2 cannot be checked, as there is no DNA. CDR1 and CDR2 from the germline V gene are SGHNT and YENEEA. The CDR3 is 15 residues long. CDR3 region: CASSPHSGRADTQYF.

The V call is TRBV27, the J call TRBJ2-1; TCRdb names TRBD2, which stays unverified in the absence of DNA. This CDR3 is 19 amino acids long. CDR1 MNHEY and CDR2 SMNVEV come from the germline V gene (reference sequence). CDR3 sequence: CASSSPGLAGAGSYNEQFF.

The V call is TRBV5-6, the J call TRBJ2-7. CDR3 length: 12 residues. Germline V CDR1 and CDR2: SGHDT, YYEEEE. CDR3: CASSFPEKEQYF.

The rearrangement links TRBV20-1 to TRBJ1-3. CDR3 length: 12 residues. Germline-derived CDR1 and CDR2 are DFQATT and SNEGSKA (reference sequence). CDR3 residues: CSATTDGNTIYF.

The chain has TRBV5-1 and TRBJ2-1; TCRdb reports TRBD1, a call that lacks DNA to check it against. The V gene's germline CDR1 is SGHRS and CDR2 YFSETQ. This CDR3 has 13 amino acids. This CDR3 is CASDSGQVNEQFF.

This sequence joins TRBV12-3 or TRBV12-4 and TRBJ2-3; TCRdb's assignment of TRBD1 cannot be checked, as there is no DNA. The CDR3 loop spans 12 amino acids. The CDR3 protein is CASDSQGDTQYF.

The CDR3 sequence is CASSQLLGHNTDTQYF. This sequence joins TRBV6-6 and TRBJ2-3; TCRdb's D call of TRBD1 is untestable without DNA. CDR1 and CDR2 from the germline V gene are MNHNY and SVGAGI (reference sequence). The CDR3 is 16 amino acids.

V and J are TRBV7-9 and TRBJ1-2; TCRdb's D call of TRBD1 is untestable without DNA. This CDR3 comprises 15 residues. Germline-derived CDR1 and CDR2 are SEHNR and FQNEAQ (reference sequence). The CDR3 loop reads CASSFSGTDLYGYTF.

The V and J genes are TRBV14 and TRBJ1-5. This CDR3 has 16 residues. The V gene's germline CDR1 is SGHDN and CDR2 FVKESK. CDR3 sequence: CASSQGVGRPAQPQHF.

The CDR3 is CANGPPFFEQFF. This rearrangement joins TRBV27 to TRBJ2-1. This CDR3 region has 12 residues. The germline V gene encodes CDR1 MNHEY and CDR2 SMNVEV (reference sequence).

V and J are TRBV7-3 and TRBJ2-6. The CDR3 runs 15 residues. Germline loops: CDR1 SGHTA, CDR2 FQGTGA. The CDR3: CASSPQLSGANVLTF.

The rearrangement uses TRBV2 and TRBJ2-3; the TCRdb D gene call, TRBD1, has no DNA to confirm it. CDR1 SNHLY and CDR2 FYNNEI come from the germline V gene. This CDR3 region has 13 residues. The CDR3 reads CATRQGMRDTQYF.

The chain uses TRBV5-1 and TRBJ2-7; TCRdb picks TRBD1, but there is no DNA to check that call. Germline assignment: CDR1 SGHRS and CDR2 YFSETQ. The CDR3 extends over 13 amino acids. CDR3 sequence reads: CASSLLQEYEQYF.

The V call is TRBV9, the J call TRBJ2-2; lacking DNA, the TRBD1 call made by TCRdb goes unchecked. This CDR3 is built from 15 residues. Germline V gene lookup returns CDR1 SGDLS and CDR2 YYNGEE. The CDR3 loop is CASSATGGSTGELFF.

This chain connects TRBV6-1 to TRBJ2-5. Germline V gives CDR1 MNHNS, CDR2 SASEGT. There are 14 residues in the CDR3. CDR3 sequence reads: CASSEQPSKETQYF.

The chain employs TRBV11-2 and TRBJ2-2; checking the TCRdb D call of TRBD2 is not possible without DNA. The CDR3 runs 15 residues. Germline CDR1 reads SGHAT; CDR2 reads FQNNGV. The CDR3 reads CASSPRLALHGELFF.

V usage is TRBV27 and J usage is TRBJ2-5; TCRdb calls TRBD2, which cannot be checked without DNA. The CDR3 covers 14 residues. The V gene's germline CDR1 is MNHEY and CDR2 SMNVEV (reference sequence). This CDR3 reads CASSSETGVETQYF.

The chain carries TRBV7-9 and TRBJ1-1; as DNA is missing, the TRBD1 call by TCRdb cannot be tested. This CDR3 has 16 residues. The germline V gene encodes CDR1 SEHNR and CDR2 FQNEAQ (reference sequence). CDR3 protein: CASSDRVAGMNTEAFF. Supplemented by reference TRBV7-9 and TRBJ1-1, the full variable domain reads DTGVSQNPRHKITKRGQNVTFRCDPISEHNRLYWYRQTLGQGPEFLTYFQNEAQLEKSRLLSDRFSAERPKGSFSTLEIQRTEQGDSAMYLCASSDRVAGMNTEAFFGQGTRLTVV.